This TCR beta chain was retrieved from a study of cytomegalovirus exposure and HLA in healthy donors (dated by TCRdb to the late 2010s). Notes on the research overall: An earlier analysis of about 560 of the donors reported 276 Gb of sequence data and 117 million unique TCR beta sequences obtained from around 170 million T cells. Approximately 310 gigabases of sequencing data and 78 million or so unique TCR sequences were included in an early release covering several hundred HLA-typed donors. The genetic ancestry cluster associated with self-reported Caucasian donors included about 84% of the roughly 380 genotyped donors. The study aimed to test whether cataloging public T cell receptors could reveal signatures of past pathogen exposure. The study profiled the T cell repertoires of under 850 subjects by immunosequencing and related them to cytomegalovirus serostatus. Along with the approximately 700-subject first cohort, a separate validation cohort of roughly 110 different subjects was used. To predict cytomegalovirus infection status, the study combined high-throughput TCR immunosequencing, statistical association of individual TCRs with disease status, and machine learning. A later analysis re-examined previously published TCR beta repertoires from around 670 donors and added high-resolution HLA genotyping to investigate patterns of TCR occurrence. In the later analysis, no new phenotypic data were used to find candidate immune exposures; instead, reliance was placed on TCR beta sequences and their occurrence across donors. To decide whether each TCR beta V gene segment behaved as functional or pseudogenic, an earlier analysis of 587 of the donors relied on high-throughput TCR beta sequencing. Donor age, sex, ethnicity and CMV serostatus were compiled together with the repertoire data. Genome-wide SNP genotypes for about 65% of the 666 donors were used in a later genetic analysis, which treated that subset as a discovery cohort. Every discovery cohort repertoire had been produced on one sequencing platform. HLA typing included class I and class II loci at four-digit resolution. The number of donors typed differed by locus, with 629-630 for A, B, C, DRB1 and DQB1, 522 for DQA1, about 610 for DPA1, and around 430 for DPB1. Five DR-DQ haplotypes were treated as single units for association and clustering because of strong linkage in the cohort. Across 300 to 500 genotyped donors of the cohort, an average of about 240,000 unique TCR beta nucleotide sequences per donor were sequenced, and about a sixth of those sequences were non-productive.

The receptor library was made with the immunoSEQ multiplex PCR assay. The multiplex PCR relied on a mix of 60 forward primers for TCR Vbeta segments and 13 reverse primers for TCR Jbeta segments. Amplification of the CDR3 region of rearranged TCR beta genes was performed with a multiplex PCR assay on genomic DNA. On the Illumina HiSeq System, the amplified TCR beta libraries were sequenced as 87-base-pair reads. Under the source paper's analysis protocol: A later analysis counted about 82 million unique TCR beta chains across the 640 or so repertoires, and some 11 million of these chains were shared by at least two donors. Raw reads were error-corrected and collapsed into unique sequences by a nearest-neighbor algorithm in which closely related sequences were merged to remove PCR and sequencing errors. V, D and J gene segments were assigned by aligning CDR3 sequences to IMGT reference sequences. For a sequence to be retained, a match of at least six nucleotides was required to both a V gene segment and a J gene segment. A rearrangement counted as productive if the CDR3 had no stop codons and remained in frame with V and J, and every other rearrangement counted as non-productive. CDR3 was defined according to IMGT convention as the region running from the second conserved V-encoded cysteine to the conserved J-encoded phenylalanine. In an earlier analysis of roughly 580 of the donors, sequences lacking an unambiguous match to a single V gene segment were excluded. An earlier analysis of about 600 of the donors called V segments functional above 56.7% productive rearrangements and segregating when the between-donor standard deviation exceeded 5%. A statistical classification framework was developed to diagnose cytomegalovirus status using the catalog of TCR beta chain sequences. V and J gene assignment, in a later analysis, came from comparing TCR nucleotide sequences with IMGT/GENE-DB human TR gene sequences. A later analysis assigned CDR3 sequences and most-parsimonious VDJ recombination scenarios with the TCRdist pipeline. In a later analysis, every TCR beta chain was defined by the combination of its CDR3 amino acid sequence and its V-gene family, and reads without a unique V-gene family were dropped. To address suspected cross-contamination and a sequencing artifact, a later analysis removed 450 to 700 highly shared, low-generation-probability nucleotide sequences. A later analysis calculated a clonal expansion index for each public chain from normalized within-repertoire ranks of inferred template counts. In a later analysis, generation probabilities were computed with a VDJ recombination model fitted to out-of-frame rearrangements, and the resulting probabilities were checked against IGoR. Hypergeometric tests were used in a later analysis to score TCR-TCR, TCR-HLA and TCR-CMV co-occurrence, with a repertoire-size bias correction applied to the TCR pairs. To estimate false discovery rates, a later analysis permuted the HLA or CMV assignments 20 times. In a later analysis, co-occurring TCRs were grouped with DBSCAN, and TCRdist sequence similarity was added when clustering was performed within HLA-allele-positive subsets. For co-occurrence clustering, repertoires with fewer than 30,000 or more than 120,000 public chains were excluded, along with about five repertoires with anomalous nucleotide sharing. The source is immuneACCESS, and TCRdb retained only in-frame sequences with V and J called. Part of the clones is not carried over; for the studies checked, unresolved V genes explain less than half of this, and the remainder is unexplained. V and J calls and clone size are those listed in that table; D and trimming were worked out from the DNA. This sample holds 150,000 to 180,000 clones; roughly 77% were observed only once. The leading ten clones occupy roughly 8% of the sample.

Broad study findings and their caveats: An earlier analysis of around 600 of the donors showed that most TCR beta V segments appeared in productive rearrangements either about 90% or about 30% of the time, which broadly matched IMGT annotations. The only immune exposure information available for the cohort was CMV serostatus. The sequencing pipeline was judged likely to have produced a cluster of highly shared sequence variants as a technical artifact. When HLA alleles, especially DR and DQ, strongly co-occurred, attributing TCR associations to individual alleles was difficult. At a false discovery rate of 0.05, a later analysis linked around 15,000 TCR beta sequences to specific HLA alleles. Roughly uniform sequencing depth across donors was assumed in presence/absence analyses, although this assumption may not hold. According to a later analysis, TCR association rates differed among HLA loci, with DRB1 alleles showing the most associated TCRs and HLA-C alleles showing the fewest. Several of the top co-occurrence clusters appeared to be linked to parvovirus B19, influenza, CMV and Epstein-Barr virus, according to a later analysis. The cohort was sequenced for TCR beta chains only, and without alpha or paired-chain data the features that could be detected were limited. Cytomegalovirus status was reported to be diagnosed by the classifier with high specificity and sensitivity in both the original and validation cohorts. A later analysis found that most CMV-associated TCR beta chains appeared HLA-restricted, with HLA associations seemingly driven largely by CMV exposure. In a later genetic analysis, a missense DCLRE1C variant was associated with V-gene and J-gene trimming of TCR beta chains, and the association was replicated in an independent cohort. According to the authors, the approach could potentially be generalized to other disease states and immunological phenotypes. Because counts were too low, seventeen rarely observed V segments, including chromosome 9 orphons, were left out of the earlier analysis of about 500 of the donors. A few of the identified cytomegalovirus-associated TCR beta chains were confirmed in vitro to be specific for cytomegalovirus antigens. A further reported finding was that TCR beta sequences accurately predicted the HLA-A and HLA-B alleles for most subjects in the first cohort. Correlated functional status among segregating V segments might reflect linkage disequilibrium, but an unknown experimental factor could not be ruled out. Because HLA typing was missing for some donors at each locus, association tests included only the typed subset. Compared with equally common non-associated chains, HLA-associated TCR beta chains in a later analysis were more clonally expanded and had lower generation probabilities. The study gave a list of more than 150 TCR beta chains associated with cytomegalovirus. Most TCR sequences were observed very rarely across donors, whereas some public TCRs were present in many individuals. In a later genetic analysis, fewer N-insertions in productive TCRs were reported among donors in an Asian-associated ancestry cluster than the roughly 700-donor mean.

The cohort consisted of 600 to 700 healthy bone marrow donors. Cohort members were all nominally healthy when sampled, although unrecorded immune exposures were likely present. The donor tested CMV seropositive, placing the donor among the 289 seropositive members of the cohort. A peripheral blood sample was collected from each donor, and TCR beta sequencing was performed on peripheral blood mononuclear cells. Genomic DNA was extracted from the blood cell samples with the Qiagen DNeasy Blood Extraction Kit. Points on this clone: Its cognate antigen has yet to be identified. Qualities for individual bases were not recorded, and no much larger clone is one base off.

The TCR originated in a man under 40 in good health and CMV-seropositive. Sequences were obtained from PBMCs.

CDR3 sequence: CSGEELGEQFF. The sequenced DNA: TGCAGTGGGGAGGAATTAGGTGAGCAGTTCTTC. The chain employs TRBV20-1 and TRBJ2-1; perhaps TRBD2 is the D gene, with 6 bases matching. The CDR3 runs 11 residues from the cysteine to the phenylalanine. Only the CDR3 part of the read is kept: 33 bases, read in frame from the first base. According to the germline V gene (reference sequence), CDR1 reads DFQATT and CDR2 reads SNEGSKA. V and J lose 7 bases and 9 bases, and a span of 13 bases separates them.